The 7 T cell receptor beta chains in this list originate from one sample, sequenced in a study of blood T cells in healthy people across ages. Through a sample-barcoded 5' primer and a J-beta primer mix, a second PCR was run for 7 to 11 cycles. One entry per CDR3 protein, called by TCRdb with MiXCR from the 5' RACE reads. The sample has about 930,000 distinct CDR3 sequences; roughly 29% are singletons. This sample was also put to use in a study of T cells of mothers and their children.

The source material was blood. These receptors all stem from a woman aged 40-49 years in good health.

Details on this clonotype: A junction end diverges from the germline sequence, so it may reflect a read error. V and J are TRBV7-2 and TRBJ2-7, with TRBD1 identical over 8 bases. This CDR3 is 14 amino acids long. Germline loops: CDR1 SGHTA, CDR2 FQGNSA. The CDR3 loop is CAGSLDRGSYEQYF. The CDR3 region has the DNA TGTGCCGGCAGCCTAGACAGGGGCTCCTACGAGCAGTACTTC.

The J gene is TRBJ2-3, the V gene TRBV6-4; D uncertain. V was trimmed by 0 bases and J by 0 bases, leaving 13 bases between them. Germline-derived CDR1 and CDR2 are MRHNA and SNTAGT. The CDR3 consists of 17 residues. The CDR3 here is CASSDSSWGSSTDTQYF. CDR3 nucleotides: TGTGCCAGCAGTGACTCGAGTTGGGGTTCTAGCACAGATACGCAGTATTTT.

The chain carries TRBV7-9 and TRBJ1-4; D unclear. This CDR3 comprises 16 residues. Germline loops: CDR1 SEHNR, CDR2 FQNEAQ (reference sequence). Trimming cost V 10 bases and J 3 bases, with 21 bases left between them. CDR3 sequence (DNA): TGTGCCAATTTGACGGAGACCCGAAGACCTAATGAAAAACTGTTTTTT. Its protein product is CANLTETRRPNEKLFF.

The chain carries TRBV5-1 and TRBJ2-6; possible D gene TRBD1, 5 bases. Per germline, CDR1 SGHRS and CDR2 YFSETQ. The CDR3 is 16 residues long. V lost 2 bases, J lost 3 bases, and 12 bases lay in between. This CDR3 reads CASSLESGYGANVLTF. In DNA, the CDR3 is TGCGCCAGCAGCTTAGAGTCAGGGTATGGGGCCAACGTCCTGACTTTC. The full variable domain, rest sourced from reference TRBV5-1 and TRBJ2-6, is KAGVTQTPRYLIKTRGQQVTLSCSPISGHRSVSWYQQTPGQGLQFLFEYFSETQRNKGNFPGRFSGRQFSNSRSEMNVSTLELGDSALYLCASSLESGYGANVLTFGAGSRLTVL.

Only one count was recorded for this clonotype. This chain connects TRBV20-1 to TRBJ2-1; 14 bases match TRBD2. Germline CDR1 reads DFQATT; CDR2 reads SNEGSKA (reference sequence). The CDR3 extends over 15 amino acids. V was pared by 6 bases and J by 9 bases, with 10 bases of the junction left unmatched. The CDR3 coding sequence is TGCAGTGCCAAAAAGACTAGCGGGGGGGCCAGTGAGCAGTTCTTC. It yields the protein CSAKKTSGGASEQFF.

This clonotype was counted a few times. J is TRBJ2-3 and V is TRBV5-1; 11 nucleotides agree with TRBD1. The CDR3 totals 15 residues. The germline gives CDR1 SGHRS, CDR2 YFSETQ. Losses at the gene ends were 9 bases for V and 4 bases for J; bases not matched to a gene: 10. As DNA, the CDR3 is TGCGCCACCACATCGGACAGGGGGCGTTCAGATACGCAGTATTTT. Translated, it gives CATTSDRGRSDTQYF.

This clonotype was seen ten or more times. This chain connects TRBV6-2 or TRBV6-3 to TRBJ2-7; D may be TRBD1 or TRBD2 (6 bases each). Germline lookup yields CDR1 MNHEY and CDR2 SVGEGT. Trimming took 5 bases from V and 4 from J, leaving 15 bases between them. CDR3 length: 14 residues. CDR3: CASSPRGLRYEQYF. The CDR3 region has the DNA TGTGCCAGCAGTCCCCGGGGGCTAAGGTACGAGCAGTACTTC.